The 10 T cell receptor beta chains listed next were all sequenced from one sample in a study of type 1 and type 2 diabetes patients. Genomic DNA was the PCR template. Multiplex PCR with 30 forward and 13 reverse primers amplified the TCR beta CDR3. TCRdb analysed the multiplex PCR reads with MiXCR anew, one entry per CDR3 protein. The data contain 250,000 or so distinct CDR3 sequences, around 47% of them singletons. The sequencing input was peripheral blood mononuclear cells (PBMCs). The receptors were gathered from a man aged 18 to 35 with type 2 diabetes.

The rearrangement links TRBV7-2 to TRBJ2-7; TRBD2 aligns across 9 bases. CDR1 and CDR2 (germline): SGHTA, FQGNSA. The CDR3 length is 12 residues. J gave up 7 bases and V 6 bases, and 4 bases lay outside the gene matches. The CDR3 spells CASRVAGGEQYF. CDR3 sequence (DNA): TGTGCCAGCAGGGTTGCGGGAGGGGAGCAGTACTTC.

This rearrangement joins TRBV27 to TRBJ1-2; D gene unclear. V was clipped by 6 bases and J by 4 bases, with 18 bases between them. Germline V gives CDR1 MNHEY, CDR2 SMNVEV (reference sequence). This CDR3 region has 15 residues. CDR3 protein: CASRRSGNLGYGYTF. The CDR3 nucleotides are TGTGCCAGCAGGCGGTCAGGAAATCTCGGCTATGGCTACACCTTC.

The chain is built from TRBV7-3 and TRBJ1-1, with D possibly being TRBD1 (6 bases). This CDR3 has 15 residues. From germline, CDR1 is SGHTA and CDR2 FQGTGA. The V gene lost 4 bases and the J gene lost 7 bases, with 19 bases spanning the gap. DNA for the CDR3: TGTGCCAGCAGCTCCTCTGGGACAAGTTCAGATGAAGCTTTCTTT. It codes for CASSSSGTSSDEAFF.

Concerning this clonotype: One end of the junction does not line up with germline, which may come from a read error. The chain has TRBV6-6 and TRBJ2-7, with D unclear. Germline V gives CDR1 MNHNY, CDR2 SVGAGI (reference sequence). This CDR3 region has 14 residues. CDR3 sequence (DNA): TGTGCCGGCAGCCCGACAATAATCCTTTACGAGCAGTACTTC. Its protein is CAGSPTIILYEQYF.

The chain uses TRBV2 and TRBJ1-5; D unresolved. The CDR3 is 13 amino acids. Germline assignment: CDR1 SNHLY and CDR2 FYNNEI. Trimming left V 8 bases short and J 0 bases short, with 8 bases between. The CDR3 region is CASGRSSNQPQHF. The CDR3 DNA sequence: TGTGCCAGCGGACGCAGTAGCAATCAGCCCCAGCATTTT.

V usage is TRBV7-4 and J usage is TRBJ2-7; 7 positions match TRBD1. Germline CDR1 and CDR2: SGHVT and SQSDAQ. The CDR3 extends over 13 amino acids. The V gene end was trimmed by 4 bases and the J gene end by 6 bases; junction bases not matched to a gene: 6. CDR3 in amino acids: CASSSGTDGEQYF. CDR3 DNA sequence: TGTGCCAGCAGCTCGGGGACAGACGGCGAGCAGTACTTC.

There are a few counts of this clonotype. This chain uses TRBV25-1 with TRBJ1-5, with D tentatively TRBD1 (5 bases). This CDR3 has 15 residues. Per germline, CDR1 MGHDK and CDR2 SYGVNS. V shed 6 bases and J shed 0 bases, with 12 bases lying between them. In nucleotides, the CDR3 is TGTGCCAGCAGGGAGGGGCGGCATAGCAATCAGCCCCAGCATTTT. Residues: CASREGRHSNQPQHF.

The rearrangement links TRBV28 to TRBJ2-7, with TRBD2 identical over 11 bases. The CDR3 is 17 amino acids. Trimming removed 2 bases from V and 3 bases from J; junction bases left unmatched: 9. CDR1 is MDHEN, CDR2 SYDVKM, per germline. The CDR3 reads CASSLIQGTSGLYEQYF. The CDR3 DNA follows: TGTGCCAGCAGTTTAATCCAGGGGACTAGCGGACTCTACGAGCAGTACTTC.

The V gene is TRBV20-1, the J gene TRBJ2-1; 7 nucleotides line up with TRBD2. This CDR3 is 16 amino acids long. With V trimmed by 5 bases and J by 3 bases, 13 bases remained unmatched. Per germline, CDR1 DFQATT and CDR2 SNEGSKA (reference sequence). The CDR3 coding sequence is TGCAGTGCTCCCCAACCTAGCGGTAGGATCTACAATGAGCAGTTCTTC. This sequence encodes CSAPQPSGRIYNEQFF.

The chain employs TRBV7-8 and TRBJ1-1; 7 bases fit TRBD1. V lost 1 base to trimming and J lost 4 bases; unmatched junction nucleotides: 15. Germline V lookup: CDR1 SGHVS, CDR2 FQNEAQ. The CDR3 is 18 amino acids. CDR3 amino acids: CASSLGFRGLGRVTEAFF. As DNA, the CDR3 is TGTGCCAGCAGCTTAGGGTTTAGGGGGCTGGGGAGGGTCACTGAAGCTTTCTTT.